Presented here are 16 T cell receptor beta chains from one specimen sequenced in a study of cytomegalovirus exposure and HLA in healthy donors. The study ran its PCR with 60 Vbeta and 13 Jbeta primers. Method: immunoSEQ multiplex PCR; TCRdb's copy keeps in-frame clones and lacks some. Counted here are about 140,000 clones, more than 75% occurring once; the ten biggest clones make up more than 2.5%. Source material: PBMCs. All receptors derive from a man in his late teens or twenties in good health and CMV-seropositive.

The gene calls are TRBV28 and TRBJ2-7; the D is unclear. Trimming pared 3 bases from V and 7 bases from J, leaving 13 bases between. CDR1 and CDR2 (germline): MDHEN, SYDVKM. The CDR3 has 13 amino acids. CDR3 in DNA: TGTGCCAGCAGTTTTGACACTGTAATGGAGCAGTACTTC. It specifies CASSFDTVMEQYF.

This chain connects TRBV5-1 to TRBJ1-1; a possible D gene is TRBD1 (5 bases). CDR1 is SGHRS, CDR2 YFSETQ, per germline. The CDR3 has 15 residues. Trimming took 5 bases from V and 1 from J, leaving 15 bases between them. The CDR3 DNA reads as TGCGCCAGCAGAAAGGCGGGACCTCCGAACACTGAAGCTTTCTTT. Its protein product is CASRKAGPPNTEAFF. The variable domain in full, completed from reference TRBV5-1 and TRBJ1-1, reads KAGVTQTPRYLIKTRGQQVTLSCSPISGHRSVSWYQQTPGQGLQFLFEYFSETQRNKGNFPGRFSGRQFSNSRSEMNVSTLELGDSALYLCASRKAGPPNTEAFFGQGTRLTVV.

The chain couples TRBV6-1 to TRBJ1-1, with D uncertain. The CDR3 totals 15 residues. The germline gives CDR1 MNHNS, CDR2 SASEGT. V was shortened by 2 bases and J by 5 bases, with 15 bases between the two germline ends. CDR3 nucleotides: TGTGCCAGCAGTGAATACCCCGGGGAGGATACTGAAGCTTTCTTT. This codes for CASSEYPGEDTEAFF.

The rearrangement links TRBV29-1 to TRBJ2-7; 9 bases fit TRBD2. The V gene's germline CDR1 is SQVTM and CDR2 ANQGSEA. J gave up 6 bases and V 6 bases, and 6 bases lay outside the gene matches. The CDR3 runs to 12 residues. CDR3 amino acids: CSVLAGAGEQYF. CDR3 bases: TGCAGCGTGTTAGCGGGAGCGGGCGAGCAGTACTTC.

The gene calls are TRBV9 and TRBJ1-2, with a possible D match to TRBD1 (6 bases). Trimming left V 4 bases short and J 4 bases short, with 17 bases between. From germline, CDR1 is SGDLS and CDR2 YYNGEE. The CDR3 length is 15 residues. CDR3 coding DNA: TGTGCCAGCAGCCGCTTCGGACAGAAGATCTATGGCTACACCTTC. Translated: CASSRFGQKIYGYTF.

CDR3 DNA: TGTGCCAGCAGCCCAGTCGGCCAGGGGACCCAGTACTTC. Its translation: CASSPVGQGTQYF. The rearrangement uses TRBV14 and TRBJ2-5, with a possible D match to TRBD1 (5 bases). CDR3 length equals 13 residues. The germline V gene has CDR1 SGHDN and CDR2 FVKESK. Trimming took off 4 bases at V and 7 bases at J, with 13 bases between the two ends.

The chain has TRBV6-5 and TRBJ1-1, with D possibly matching TRBD1 (6 bases). The CDR3 runs 13 residues. Trimming left V 8 bases short and J 6 bases short, with 16 bases between. The germline CDR1 and CDR2 sequences are MNHEY and SVGAGI. The CDR3 bases are TGTGCCAGCTGGGGGCAGGGGCGCGCTGAAGCTTTCTTT. Translating gives CASWGQGRAEAFF.

The V gene is TRBV30, the J gene TRBJ2-7; D is undetermined. CDR3 length: 14 residues. Trimming left V 2 bases short and J 1 base short, with 12 bases between. Germline assignment: CDR1 GTSNPN and CDR2 SVGIG (reference sequence). The CDR3 DNA follows: TGTGCCTGGAGTTCGGAGCTACCTTCCTACGAGCAGTACTTC. Translated, it gives CAWSSELPSYEQYF.

The J gene is TRBJ2-3, the V gene TRBV6-4; 13 bases agree with TRBD2. J was trimmed by 5 bases and V by 3 bases; bases with no gene match: 5. The CDR3 consists of 16 residues. Germline V CDR1 and CDR2: MRHNA, SNTAGT. The CDR3 here is CASSERLAGGRDTQYF. Written as DNA, the CDR3 is TGTGCCAGCAGTGAGCGACTAGCGGGAGGAAGAGATACGCAGTATTTT.

V is TRBV30 and J is TRBJ1-1; D remains unclear. The CDR3 length is 12 residues. The germline gives CDR1 GTSNPN, CDR2 SVGIG (reference sequence). Trimming shortened V by 0 bases and J by 11 bases, and 13 bases separated the two germline ends. The CDR3 nucleotides read TGTGCCTGGAGTGTCGGACTGGGTGGGGCTTTCTTT. Translated: CAWSVGLGGAFF.

V gene TRBV11-2 combines with J gene TRBJ2-1; D perhaps matches TRBD2 (6 bases). V dropped 11 bases and J dropped 0 bases, with 14 bases sitting between them. CDR1 and CDR2 (germline): SGHAT, FQNNGV. This CDR3 has 14 amino acids. The CDR3 DNA is TGTGCCCTCGCCCGGGGGAACTCCTACAATGAGCAGTTCTTC. As protein: CALARGNSYNEQFF. Based on the CDR3 plus reference TRBV11-2 and TRBJ2-1, the full variable domain is EAGVAQSPRYKIIEKRQSVAFWCNPISGHATLYWYQQILGQGPKLLIQFQNNGVVDDSQLPKDRFSAERLKGVDSTLKIQPAKLEDSAVYLCALARGNSYNEQFFGPGTRLTVL.

The V gene is TRBV5-6, the J gene TRBJ2-7; possibly TRBD2 for D (5 bases). Germline loops: CDR1 SGHDT, CDR2 YYEEEE. This CDR3 is 17 amino acids long. Trimming took 0 bases from V and 0 from J, leaving 16 bases between them. CDR3 loop: CASSLGVGRGLSYEQYF. The CDR3, as DNA: TGTGCCAGCAGCTTGGGAGTCGGCCGGGGTCTCTCCTACGAGCAGTACTTC.

The gene calls are TRBV5-4 and TRBJ2-5; D remains unclear. Germline lookup yields CDR1 SGHNT and CDR2 YYREEE (reference sequence). Trimming cost V 5 bases and J 5 bases, with 7 bases left between them. The CDR3 extends over 11 amino acids. This chain's CDR3 is CASSSTETQYF. In DNA form, the CDR3 reads TGTGCCAGCAGTTCTACTGAGACCCAGTACTTC.

The chain joins TRBV7-6 to TRBJ2-7, with D perhaps matching TRBD1 (5 bases). The CDR3 loop spans 14 amino acids. V lost 5 bases and J 2 bases, leaving 13 bases between the germline ends. Germline loops: CDR1 SGHVS, CDR2 FNYEAQ. The CDR3 loop is CASSQFQGPYEQYF. The DNA for the CDR3 is TGTGCCAGCAGCCAATTTCAGGGTCCCTACGAGCAGTACTTC.

The J gene is TRBJ2-7, the V gene TRBV5-1, with 11 positions matching TRBD2. The CDR3 length is 17 residues. The germline V gene has CDR1 SGHRS and CDR2 YFSETQ. The V and J ends lost 4 bases and 5 bases, in that order; junction bases with no gene match: 14. DNA of the CDR3: TGCGCCAGCAGCACCGGGCAGGAAGCACTAGCGGGAGACGAGCAGTACTTC. It translates to CASSTGQEALAGDEQYF.

This clone turned up a few times. The chain carries TRBV7-8 and TRBJ2-1; 8 bases map to TRBD1. V was clipped by 1 base and J by 9 bases; unmatched bases: 8. The CDR3 has 15 amino acids. From germline, CDR1 is SGHVS and CDR2 FQNEAQ. This CDR3 reads CASSLDGTGFGEQFF. For the CDR3, the DNA is TGTGCCAGCAGCTTAGATGGGACAGGCTTCGGTGAGCAGTTCTTC.